This T cell receptor (beta chain) was captured in a study of OX40 agonist ivuxolimab in advanced cancers. At the level of the study: Given to patients was ivuxolimab, an agonistic anti-OX40 (CD134) antibody. Antecedent anti-PD-1, anti-PD-L1 or anti-CTLA-4 therapy was permissible, with under 50% having received some.

Repertoires were generated with immunoSEQ multiplex PCR, while TCRdb's copy carries only in-frame clones and drops some. Among fewer than 95,000 clones listed, about 86% were seen once. Note on this clone: Antigen unknown.

Overall study findings and caveats: There were also nonresponders showing low normalized T-cell clonal expansion.

The starting material was CD4+ or CD8+ T cells sorted from blood, obtained in a trial of the OX40 agonist ivuxolimab. This TCR came from an adult with an advanced solid tumor such as melanoma, head and neck, liver or kidney cancer.

The CDR3 spells CASSLGTNGGRTGELFF. DNA for the CDR3: TGCGCCAGCAGCTTGGGGACCAACGGGGGCAGGACCGGGGAGCTGTTTTTT. The V and J genes are TRBV5-1 and TRBJ2-2; perhaps D is TRBD1 or TRBD2 (6 bases each). The V and J ends lost 0 bases and 5 bases respectively, with 17 bases between them. The germline gives CDR1 SGHRS, CDR2 YFSETQ. This CDR3 is built from 17 residues. The full variable domain, with the rest looked up from reference TRBV5-1 and TRBJ2-2, is KAGVTQTPRYLIKTRGQQVTLSCSPISGHRSVSWYQQTPGQGLQFLFEYFSETQRNKGNFPGRFSGRQFSNSRSEMNVSTLELGDSALYLCASSLGTNGGRTGELFFGEGSRLTVL.